Each of the 24 T cell receptor beta chains below was sequenced from the same sample in a study of technical replicates of blood from several donors (dated by TCRdb to about 2017). The method behind the library was the immunoSEQ multiplex PCR assay. The source is immuneACCESS, and TCRdb retained only in-frame sequences with V and J called. Part of the clones is not carried over; for the studies checked, unresolved V genes explain less than half of this, and the remainder is unexplained. A total of about 75,000 clones appear in this sample, 95% to 98% of them only once. The ten largest make up almost 0.3% of the sample. What was sequenced was T cells isolated from PBMCs. The source is a human donor in good health.

For the CDR3, the DNA is TGTGCCAGCAGCGAACAGGGGGCGAAGGGGGCTTTCTTT. It encodes CASSEQGAKGAFF. V gene TRBV16 combines with J gene TRBJ1-1, with 9 bases fitting TRBD1. The germline CDR1 and CDR2 sequences are KGHSY and FQNENV. The CDR3 covers 13 residues. V lost 5 bases and J lost 11; bases outside the gene matches: 9.

This chain joins TRBV29-1 and TRBJ1-4; D not resolved. In germline, CDR1 is SQVTM, CDR2 ANQGSEA. V lost 4 bases, J lost 4 bases, and 7 bases lay in between. This CDR3 is built from 12 residues. DNA of the CDR3: TGCAGCGTTGCAGGAAATAATGAAAAACTGTTTTTT. Its protein is CSVAGNNEKLFF.

The chain employs TRBV4-1 and TRBJ2-7, with 7 bases aligning to TRBD2. The junction had 10 bases not matched to a gene; V was cut back by 0 bases and J by 2 bases. CDR3 length equals 17 residues. CDR1 is MGHRA, CDR2 YSYEKL, per germline. The chain's CDR3 is CASSQDVGGLPTYEQYF. The CDR3 nucleotides read TGCGCCAGCAGCCAAGATGTGGGAGGGCTTCCTACCTACGAGCAGTACTTC.

The chain joins TRBV7-9 to TRBJ2-7; TRBD2 agrees at 7 bases. V was clipped by 6 bases and J by 4 bases; unmatched bases: 6. This CDR3 is built from 13 residues. Germline lookup yields CDR1 SEHNR and CDR2 FQNEAQ (reference sequence). The CDR3 region is CASSPTGGYEQYF. CDR3 sequence (DNA): TGTGCCAGCAGTCCTACGGGGGGATACGAGCAGTACTTC.

The V and J genes are TRBV5-1 and TRBJ2-7, with 16 bases aligning to TRBD2. The length of the CDR3 is 16 residues. Per the germline V gene, CDR1 is SGHRS and CDR2 is YFSETQ. The J segment lost 3 bases and the V segment lost 4 bases, leaving 4 bases of the junction unmatched. The DNA for the CDR3 is TGCGCCAGCAGCAAGGGACTAGCGGGAGGGCTCTACGAGCAGTACTTC. Its translation is CASSKGLAGGLYEQYF.

This chain joins TRBV7-2 and TRBJ2-1; D is unclear. Trimming removed 3 bases at V and 10 bases at J, with 10 bases between. The CDR3 spans 12 residues. Germline V gene lookup returns CDR1 SGHTA and CDR2 FQGNSA. The CDR3 region has the DNA TGTGCCAGCAGCTTCGGCTACGGGGAGCAGTTCTTC. This translates into CASSFGYGEQFF. The variable domain in full, with the rest retrieved from reference TRBV7-2 and TRBJ2-1, is GAGVSQSPSNKVTEKGKDVELRCDPISGHTALYWYRQSLGQGLEFLIYFQGNSAPDKSGLPSDRFSAERTGGSVSTLTIQRTQQEDSAVYLCASSFGYGEQFFGPGTRLTVL.

The rearrangement links TRBV7-6 to TRBJ2-1, with 8 bases lining up with TRBD2. The CDR3 consists of 15 residues. V was pared by 5 bases and J by 7 bases, with 10 bases of the junction left unmatched. In germline, CDR1 is SGHVS, CDR2 FNYEAQ. In DNA, the CDR3 is TGTGCCAGCAGCCTCCCGGGAGGGCCGCTTAATGAGCAGTTCTTC. It specifies CASSLPGGPLNEQFF.

This chain uses TRBV6-5 with TRBJ2-7, with a weak D call TRBD1 (5 bases). The V and J ends lost 3 bases and 5 bases respectively, with 11 bases between them. Germline V gives CDR1 MNHEY, CDR2 SVGAGI. The CDR3 totals 13 residues. In DNA, the CDR3 is TGTGCCAGCAGTTATCAGCACAGGCACGAGCAGTACTTC. The encoded protein is CASSYQHRHEQYF.

This chain links TRBV9 with TRBJ2-7; 9 bases map to TRBD2. The V gene's germline CDR1 is SGDLS and CDR2 YYNGEE. Losses at the gene ends were 0 bases for V and 3 bases for J; bases not matched to a gene: 1. The CDR3 has 14 residues. The CDR3 coding sequence is TGTGCCAGCAGCGTAGGAGCGGGAGGCTACGAGCAGTACTTC. Translation: CASSVGAGGYEQYF.

The gene calls are TRBV11-3 and TRBJ2-7; D remains unclear. V was shortened by 3 bases and J by 3 bases, with 6 bases between the two germline ends. The germline V gene has CDR1 SGHNT and CDR2 YENEEA. This CDR3 contains 12 residues. This chain's CDR3 is CASSFERYEQYF. CDR3 coding DNA: TGTGCCAGCAGCTTCGAGCGCTACGAGCAGTACTTC.

The chain uses TRBV6-1 and TRBJ2-3; 7 nucleotides agree with TRBD1. Trimming cost V 2 bases and J 1 base; bases outside gene matches: 3. Germline assignment: CDR1 MNHNS and CDR2 SASEGT. CDR3 length: 15 amino acids. The CDR3 bases are TGTGCCAGCAGTGAATTGACAGGGCGCACAGATACGCAGTATTTT. Its translation is CASSELTGRTDTQYF.

The chain links TRBV6-1 to TRBJ2-3; 7 bases are a match to TRBD1. The CDR3 has 18 residues. Germline CDR1 and CDR2: MNHNS and SASEGT. The V and J ends lost 4 bases and 0 bases, in that order; junction bases with no gene match: 13. Here the CDR3 reads CASSVRQGGSPSTDTQYF. CDR3 DNA sequence: TGTGCCAGCAGTGTCCGACAGGGTGGTTCACCGAGCACAGATACGCAGTATTTT.

The rearrangement uses TRBV29-1 and TRBJ1-2, with D unclear. Germline CDR1 is SQVTM and CDR2 is ANQGSEA. CDR3 length: 11 residues. V lost 4 bases to trimming and J lost 2 bases, with 5 bases between them. CDR3 coding DNA: TGCAGCGTTGGAGGGAACTATGGCTACACCTTC. Translation: CSVGGNYGYTF.

The chain combines TRBV19 with TRBJ2-7; 13 bases agree with TRBD2. J was trimmed by 4 bases and V by 5 bases; bases with no gene match: 8. This CDR3 comprises 16 residues. The germline gives CDR1 LNHDA, CDR2 SQIVND (reference sequence). The CDR3 is CASSPRTSGRTYEQYF. The CDR3 region has the DNA TGTGCCAGTAGTCCCCGGACTAGCGGGAGAACGTACGAGCAGTACTTC.

The CDR3 spells CASRSGTSGNEQYF. CDR3 in DNA: TGTGCCAGCAGGTCCGGGACTAGCGGGAACGAGCAGTACTTC. The rearrangement uses TRBV7-3 and TRBJ2-7, with 13 bases matching TRBD2. CDR3 length: 14 amino acids. Trimming at V came to 6 bases and at J to 5 bases, leaving 4 bases not matched to a gene. Per germline, CDR1 SGHTA and CDR2 FQGTGA.

The rearrangement links TRBV5-1 to TRBJ2-7; TRBD1 matches at 7 bases. The CDR3 is 15 residues long. Unmatched junction bases numbered 8, after V lost 3 bases and J lost 2 bases. Per the germline V gene, CDR1 is SGHRS and CDR2 is YFSETQ. CDR3 nucleotides: TGCGCCAGCAGCTCTAGGGGGCTCTCGACCTACGAGCAGTACTTC. This sequence encodes CASSSRGLSTYEQYF.

The rearrangement joins TRBV4-2 to TRBJ1-1, with 7 bases identical to TRBD1. J was trimmed by 6 bases and V by 4 bases; bases with no gene match: 8. The CDR3 spans 14 residues. CDR1 and CDR2 from the germline V gene are LGHNA and YNFKEQ. In nucleotides, the CDR3 is TGTGCCAGCAGCCGGGGACAGCCAACCTCTGAAGCTTTCTTT. Translation gives CASSRGQPTSEAFF.

This clone showed up just once. V usage is TRBV5-6 and J usage is TRBJ2-7; no clear D gene. Per germline, CDR1 SGHDT and CDR2 YYEEEE. The CDR3 extends over 11 amino acids. V shed 4 bases and J shed 7 bases, with 9 bases lying between them. The chain's CDR3 is CASSNGLEQYF. The CDR3 DNA reads as TGTGCCAGCAGCAATGGGCTGGAGCAGTACTTC.

V usage is TRBV28 and J usage is TRBJ2-7; 13 bases align to TRBD2. The V gene end was trimmed by 7 bases and the J gene end by 2 bases; junction bases not matched to a gene: 2. This CDR3 is 14 amino acids long. The germline V gene encodes CDR1 MDHEN and CDR2 SYDVKM. The CDR3 DNA is TGTGCCAGCACGGGGACTAGCGGGACCTACGAGCAGTACTTC. This gives the protein CASTGTSGTYEQYF.

The chain combines TRBV10-3 with TRBJ2-2, with 7 bases fitting TRBD2. The V gene end was trimmed by 4 bases and the J gene end by 4 bases; junction bases not matched to a gene: 3. This CDR3 spans 14 amino acids. Germline lookup yields CDR1 ENHRY and CDR2 SYGVKD. Here the CDR3 DNA reads TGTGCCATCAGTGGGACTAGTGCCACCGGGGAGCTGTTTTTT. Translation gives CAISGTSATGELFF.

This chain connects TRBV6-1 to TRBJ2-2; no definite D call. This CDR3 spans 14 amino acids. Germline V gene sequence: CDR1 MNHNS, CDR2 SASEGT. The ends were cut back, 5 bases at V and 3 bases at J, with 10 bases in the middle. Written as DNA, the CDR3 is TGTGCCAGCAGTTTCGCAGGTGACACCGGGGAGCTGTTTTTT. It encodes CASSFAGDTGELFF.

This sequence joins TRBV10-3 and TRBJ2-1; D unresolved. Germline-derived CDR1 and CDR2 are ENHRY and SYGVKD. Trimming shortened V by 0 bases and J by 8 bases, and 2 bases separated the two germline ends. The CDR3 has 11 amino acids. As DNA, the CDR3 is TGTGCCATCAGTGAGTCCTATGAGCAGTTCTTC. It translates to CAISESYEQFF.

A note on this clone: The junction and the germline gene differ at one end; a read error may be behind it. This chain uses TRBV7-7 with TRBJ2-7, with 8 bases that match TRBD1. The germline V gene encodes CDR1 SSHAT and CDR2 FNYEAQ (reference sequence). The CDR3 is made up of 14 amino acids. The CDR3 region is CASSQDRVSGEQYF. The CDR3 DNA follows: TGTGCTAGCAGCCAGGACAGGGTGTCTGGCGAGCAGTACTTC.

The sample holds a few counts of this clone. The chain combines TRBV29-1 with TRBJ1-1; D is unclear. Germline V gene data show CDR1 as SQVTM and CDR2 as ANQGSEA. The CDR3 is 11 amino acids. V was pared by 6 bases and J by 2 bases, with 7 bases between. CDR3 in amino acids: CSVHRNTEAFF. The CDR3 DNA sequence: TGCAGCGTCCATAGAAACACTGAAGCTTTCTTT.